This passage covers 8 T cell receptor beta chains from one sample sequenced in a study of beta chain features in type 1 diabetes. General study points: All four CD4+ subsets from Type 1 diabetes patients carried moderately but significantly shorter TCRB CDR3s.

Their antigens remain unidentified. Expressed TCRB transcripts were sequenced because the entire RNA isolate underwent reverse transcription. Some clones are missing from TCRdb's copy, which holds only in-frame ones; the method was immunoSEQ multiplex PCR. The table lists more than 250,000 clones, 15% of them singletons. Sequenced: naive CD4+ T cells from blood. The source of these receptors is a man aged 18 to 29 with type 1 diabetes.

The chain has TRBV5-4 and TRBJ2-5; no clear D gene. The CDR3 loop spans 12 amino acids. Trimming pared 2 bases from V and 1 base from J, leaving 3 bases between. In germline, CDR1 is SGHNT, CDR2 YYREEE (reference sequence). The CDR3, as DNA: TGTGCCAGCAGCTTCCTCCAAGAGACCCAGTACTTC. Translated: CASSFLQETQYF.

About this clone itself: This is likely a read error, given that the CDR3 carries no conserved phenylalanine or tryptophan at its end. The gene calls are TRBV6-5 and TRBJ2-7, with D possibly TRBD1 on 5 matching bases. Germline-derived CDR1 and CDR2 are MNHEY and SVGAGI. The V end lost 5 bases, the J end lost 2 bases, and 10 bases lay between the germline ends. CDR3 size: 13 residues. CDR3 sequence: CASSRSDTYEQYL. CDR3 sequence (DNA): TGTGCCAGCAGTCGGTCGGACACCTACGAGCAGTACCTC.

The CDR3 region is CASSFPRQGIVDEQYF. As DNA, the CDR3 is TGTGCCAGCAGCTTTCCGAGACAGGGTATTGTCGACGAGCAGTACTTC. The genes are TRBV11-2 and TRBJ2-7, with 7 bases fitting TRBD1. V shed 3 bases, J shed 5 bases, and the junction held 13 bases outside the gene matches. Germline CDR1 is SGHAT and CDR2 is FQNNGV. The CDR3 consists of 16 residues. Complete variable domain (other parts from reference TRBV11-2 and TRBJ2-7): EAGVAQSPRYKIIEKRQSVAFWCNPISGHATLYWYQQILGQGPKLLIQFQNNGVVDDSQLPKDRFSAERLKGVDSTLKIQPAKLEDSAVYLCASSFPRQGIVDEQYFGPGTRLTVT.

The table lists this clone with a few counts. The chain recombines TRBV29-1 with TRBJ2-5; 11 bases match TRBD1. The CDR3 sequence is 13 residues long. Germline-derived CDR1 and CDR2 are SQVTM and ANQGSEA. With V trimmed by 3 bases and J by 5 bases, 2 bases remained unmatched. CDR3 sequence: CSVEDRGLETQYF. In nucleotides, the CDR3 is TGCAGCGTTGAGGACAGGGGGCTTGAGACCCAGTACTTC.

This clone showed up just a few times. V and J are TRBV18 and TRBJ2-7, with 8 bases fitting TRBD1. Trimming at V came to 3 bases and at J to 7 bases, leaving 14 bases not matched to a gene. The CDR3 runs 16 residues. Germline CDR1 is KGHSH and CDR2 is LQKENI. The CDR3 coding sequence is TGTGCCAGCTCACCTCCGTTGGAGGCCTACAGGGGGGAGCAGTACTTC. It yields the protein CASSPPLEAYRGEQYF.

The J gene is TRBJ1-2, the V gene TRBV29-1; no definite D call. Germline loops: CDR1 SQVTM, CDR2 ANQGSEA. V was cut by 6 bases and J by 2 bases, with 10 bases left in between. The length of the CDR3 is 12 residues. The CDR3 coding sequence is TGCAGCGTCGCCGGGAGCAACTATGGCTACACCTTC. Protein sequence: CSVAGSNYGYTF.

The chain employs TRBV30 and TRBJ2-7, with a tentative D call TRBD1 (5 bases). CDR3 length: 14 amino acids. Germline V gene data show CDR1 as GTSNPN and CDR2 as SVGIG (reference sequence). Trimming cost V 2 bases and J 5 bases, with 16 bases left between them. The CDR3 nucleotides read TGTGCCTGGAGTCCCTCCCCGCCAGGGCACGAGCAGTACTTC. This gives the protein CAWSPSPPGHEQYF.

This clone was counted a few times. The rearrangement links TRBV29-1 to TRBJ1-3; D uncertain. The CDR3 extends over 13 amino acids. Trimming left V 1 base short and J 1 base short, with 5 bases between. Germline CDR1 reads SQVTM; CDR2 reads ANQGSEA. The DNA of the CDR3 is TGCAGCGTTGAAGTCTTGTCTGGAAACACCATATATTTT. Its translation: CSVEVLSGNTIYF. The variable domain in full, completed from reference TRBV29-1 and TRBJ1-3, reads SAVISQKPSRDICQRGTSLTIQCQVDSQVTMMFWYRQQPGQSLTLIATANQGSEATYESGFVIDKFPISRPNLTFSTLTVSNMSPEDSSIYLCSVEVLSGNTIYFGEGSWLTVV.